These 25 T cell receptor beta chains share one sample of origin, sequenced in a study of molecular identifiers for immune sequencing clone quantification. TCRdb independently ran MiXCR on the PCR reads; one entry per CDR3 protein. The table includes some 650,000 distinct CDR3 sequences, about 20% detected once. The specimen was naive CD8+ T cells from blood, with Jurkat cell RNA spiked in. Subset reported: FACS-sorted CD8+CD4-CCR7+CD45RA+ naive T cells. These receptor sequences come from a human donor in good health. Some libraries in this study had Jurkat cell RNA spiked in.

The chain has TRBV11-2 and TRBJ1-2; D may be TRBD1 (5 bases). CDR1 is SGHAT and CDR2 is FQNNGV in the germline V gene. The V end was cut by 1 base, the J end by 7 bases, with 13 bases between. This CDR3 spans 14 amino acids. This chain's CDR3 is CASSLVTFGAGYTF. As DNA, the CDR3 is TGTGCCAGCAGCTTAGTAACTTTTGGGGCTGGCTACACCTTC.

This clonotype was observed many times. The gene calls are TRBV20-1 and TRBJ2-2; no clear D gene. V lost 7 bases and J lost 1, with 13 bases in between. CDR1 and CDR2 from the germline V gene are DFQATT and SNEGSKA (reference sequence). CDR3 size: 14 residues. CDR3: CSVAGTMNTGELFF. The DNA of the CDR3 is TGCAGTGTTGCCGGAACCATGAACACCGGGGAGCTGTTTTTT.

In its sample, this clonotype was seen many times. The CDR3, as DNA: TGTGCCAGCAGCTTCACTAGCCCTATCACCGAGCAGTACTTC. Translation gives CASSFTSPITEQYF. The chain uses TRBV7-2 and TRBJ2-7; tentatively, D is TRBD2 (6 bases). The germline CDR1 and CDR2 sequences are SGHTA and FQGNSA. The ends were cut back, 3 bases at V and 6 bases at J, with 15 bases in the middle. The CDR3 is made up of 14 amino acids. Variable domain in full (rest from reference TRBV7-2 and TRBJ2-7): GAGVSQSPSNKVTEKGKDVELRCDPISGHTALYWYRQSLGQGLEFLIYFQGNSAPDKSGLPSDRFSAERTGGSVSTLTIQRTQQEDSAVYLCASSFTSPITEQYFGPGTRLTVT.

The chain is built from TRBV5-3 and TRBJ2-3, with TRBD2 matching over 8 bases. TRBV5-3 is classed as an ORF, of uncertain function. The CDR3 consists of 17 residues. V shed 8 bases and J 2 bases; nucleotides not matched to a gene: 16. The CDR3 DNA reads TGTGCCAGCAGCCGCGGCGGGGGGATCCCATCCACAGATACGCAGTATTTT. Translating it yields CASSRGGGIPSTDTQYF.

This clonotype was seen repeatedly, ten times or more. For the CDR3, the DNA is TGCAGTGCTAGAGATCTCGGAACAGCGAACACTGAAGCTTTCTTT. It yields the protein CSARDLGTANTEAFF. This chain uses TRBV20-1 with TRBJ1-1; unclear D gene. CDR3 length: 15 amino acids. Trimming pared 0 bases from V and 1 base from J, leaving 12 bases between. Germline V lookup: CDR1 DFQATT, CDR2 SNEGSKA (reference sequence).

The J gene is TRBJ1-6, the V gene TRBV4-1; D is ambiguous. Per germline, CDR1 MGHRA and CDR2 YSYEKL. The CDR3 consists of 16 residues. Trimming left V 0 bases short and J 2 bases short, with 8 bases between. The CDR3: CASSQDGVPYNSPLHF. CDR3 sequence (DNA): TGCGCCAGCAGCCAAGATGGGGTACCCTATAATTCACCCCTCCACTTT.

This clonotype showed up just a few times. The V call is TRBV5-6, the J call TRBJ1-2; no clear D gene. The CDR3 is 16 amino acids. Germline CDR1 and CDR2: SGHDT and YYEEEE. Trimming left V 6 bases short and J 3 bases short, with 21 bases between. As DNA, the CDR3 is TGTGCCAGCACCACCGGTGCGGATAGACCACACTATGGCTACACCTTC. Its protein is CASTTGADRPHYGYTF.

At least ten counts were recorded for this clonotype. This sequence joins TRBV7-9 and TRBJ2-7; D is undetermined. V was cut by 4 bases and J by 4 bases, with 14 bases left in between. CDR3 size: 14 residues. Germline V gene sequence: CDR1 SEHNR, CDR2 FQNEAQ (reference sequence). As DNA, the CDR3 is TGTGCCAGCAGCTCCGGAAACAGAATTTACGAGCAGTACTTC. Translating gives CASSSGNRIYEQYF.

J is TRBJ1-2 and V is TRBV29-1; D may be TRBD1 (5 bases). Trimming removed 1 base from V and 7 bases from J, with 13 bases in between. Germline loops: CDR1 SQVTM, CDR2 ANQGSEA. This CDR3 has 13 residues. CDR3 DNA: TGCAGCGTTGAAGGGGCAGGGAAGGGTGGCTACACCTTC. This codes for CSVEGAGKGGYTF. The variable domain in full, with the rest retrieved from reference TRBV29-1 and TRBJ1-2, is SAVISQKPSRDICQRGTSLTIQCQVDSQVTMMFWYRQQPGQSLTLIATANQGSEATYESGFVIDKFPISRPNLTFSTLTVSNMSPEDSSIYLCSVEGAGKGGYTFGSGTRLTVV.

To note about this clonotype: A much larger clone lies a single base off, so this may be a read error. J is TRBJ2-1 and V is TRBV6-6; D possibly corresponds to TRBD2 (6 bases). CDR3 length: 15 residues. CDR1 MNHNY and CDR2 SVGAGI come from the germline V gene (reference sequence). DNA for the CDR3: TGTGCCAGCACCGCAGGTGGGGGGTACTACGATGAGCAGTTCTTC. Amino acids: CASTAGGGYYDEQFF.

Note on this clonotype: An end of the junction does not agree with germline; a read error may underlie this. The chain employs TRBV6-2 or TRBV6-3 and TRBJ1-1; no definite D call. The CDR3 loop spans 14 amino acids. Germline CDR1 reads MNHEY; CDR2 reads SVGEGT. CDR3 in amino acids: CASSYLTRNTEAFF. Written as DNA, the CDR3 is TGCGCCAGCAGTTATTTAACACGGAACACTGAAGCTTTCTTT.

This clonotype was seen only once. This could be a read error, since a much larger clone is one nucleotide away. The J gene is TRBJ2-3, the V gene TRBV2, with 11 nucleotides matching TRBD2. The V gene's germline CDR1 is SNHLY and CDR2 FYNNEI. There are 14 residues in the CDR3. The CDR3 DNA reads as TGTACCAGCACCATAGCGGGGGGGCTCGATACGCAGTATTTT. Protein product: CTSTIAGGLDTQYF.

The sample holds many counts of this clonotype. This chain links TRBV7-2 with TRBJ1-6; TRBD1 agrees at 7 bases. Trimming removed 5 bases from V and 5 bases from J; junction bases left unmatched: 3. Germline values: CDR1 SGHTA, CDR2 FQGNSA. This CDR3 has 14 residues. The DNA for the CDR3 is TGTGCCAGCAGCAACAGGGGAGATAATTCACCCCTCCACTTT. As protein: CASSNRGDNSPLHF.

This clonotype was recorded at least ten times. CDR3 bases: TGCAGCGTTGGACTTAGAGGGACTAGCGGGCTAACCTACGAGCAGTACTTC. Translating gives CSVGLRGTSGLTYEQYF. The J gene is TRBJ2-7, the V gene TRBV29-1; 12 nucleotides line up with TRBD2. V trimming: 4 bases; J trimming: 2 bases; junction bases outside the gene matches: 12. CDR3 length: 17 residues. Germline lookup yields CDR1 SQVTM and CDR2 ANQGSEA.

Many counts were recorded for this clonotype. The CDR3 protein is CASSTRGQMNTEAFF. As DNA, the CDR3 is TGTGCCAGCAGCACTAGGGGGCAGATGAACACTGAAGCTTTCTTT. This chain connects TRBV5-6 to TRBJ1-1; 7 bases are shared with TRBD1. Germline-derived CDR1 and CDR2 are SGHDT and YYEEEE. V lost 4 bases and J lost 0; bases outside the gene matches: 6. The CDR3 is made up of 15 amino acids.

In regard to this clonotype: The junction differs from germline at one of its ends, possibly a read error. The chain is built from TRBV24-1 and TRBJ1-1; TRBD1 agrees at 9 bases. Germline values: CDR1 KGHDR, CDR2 SFDVKD. The CDR3 is made up of 13 amino acids. The CDR3 spells CATRDRENTEVFF. The CDR3 DNA reads as TGTGCCACCCGGGACAGGGAGAACACTGAAGTTTTCTTT.

This clonotype was seen ten or more times. The V and J genes are TRBV6-5 and TRBJ2-2; 9 nucleotides align to TRBD2. The CDR3 runs to 16 residues. In germline, CDR1 is MNHEY, CDR2 SVGAGI. V gave up 5 bases and J gave up 2 bases; unmatched junction bases: 6. CDR3 sequence (DNA): TGTGCCAGCAGTCAGCCACTAGCGGGTAACACCGGGGAGCTGTTTTTT. The encoded protein is CASSQPLAGNTGELFF.

This rearrangement joins TRBV4-3 to TRBJ2-7, with a tentative D call TRBD1 (6 bases). The CDR3 has 15 amino acids. The ends were cut back, 0 bases at V and 1 base at J, with 10 bases in the middle. The germline gives CDR1 LGHNA, CDR2 YSLEER. CDR3 residues: CASSQEPGESYEQYF. The CDR3 bases are TGCGCCAGCAGCCAAGAACCAGGGGAGTCCTACGAGCAGTACTTC.

This clonotype has at least ten counts. The chain is built from TRBV12-3 or TRBV12-4 and TRBJ2-1, with TRBD2 as a possible D gene (5 bases). V lost 8 bases to trimming and J lost 8 bases, with 16 bases between them. The CDR3 runs to 13 residues. The CDR3 here is CASRGPAGDEQFF. DNA of the CDR3: TGTGCCAGCCGCGGGCCCGCCGGGGATGAGCAGTTCTTC.

A few counts support this clonotype. The chain is built from TRBV27 and TRBJ1-1; D perhaps matches TRBD1 (5 bases). Looked up from germline, CDR1 is MNHEY and CDR2 is SMNVEV (reference sequence). The V gene lost 5 bases and the J gene lost 4 bases, with 17 bases spanning the gap. The CDR3 sequence is 15 residues long. CDR3 protein: CASSPPQGWGTEAFF. The CDR3, as DNA: TGTGCCAGCAGTCCTCCCCAGGGTTGGGGCACTGAAGCTTTCTTT.

Regarding this clonotype: Possible read error: a much larger clone is one base away. Because it lacks the conserved phenylalanine or tryptophan at the end, this CDR3 is likely a read error. CDR3 sequence: CSVFLEGHYGYTL. In DNA form, the CDR3 reads TGCAGCGTTTTTCTCGAAGGGCACTATGGCTACACCCTC. The gene calls are TRBV29-1 and TRBJ1-2; the D is unclear. With 5 bases removed from V and 3 bases from J, the gap between germline ends came to 13 bases. This CDR3 is 13 amino acids long. Germline values: CDR1 SQVTM, CDR2 ANQGSEA.

This clonotype occurred many times. The V gene is TRBV5-6, the J gene TRBJ1-2; D remains ambiguous. From germline, CDR1 is SGHDT and CDR2 YYEEEE. Trimming left V 0 bases short and J 7 bases short, with 7 bases between. The CDR3 runs 12 residues. The CDR3 sequence: CASSLGARGYTF. The CDR3 DNA is TGTGCCAGCAGCTTGGGAGCCCGTGGCTACACCTTC.

Ten or more counts support this clonotype. The gene calls are TRBV7-9 and TRBJ2-3, with TRBD2 matching 10 bases. Germline lookup yields CDR1 SEHNR and CDR2 FQNEAQ (reference sequence). Unmatched junction bases numbered 14, after V lost 0 bases and J lost 5 bases. This CDR3 spans 19 amino acids. The CDR3 sequence is CASSLAGLAGGPAQDTQYF. CDR3 DNA sequence: TGTGCCAGCAGCTTAGCAGGGTTAGCGGGGGGACCTGCACAAGATACGCAGTATTTT.

At least ten counts were recorded for this clonotype. The chain is built from TRBV4-3 and TRBJ1-1; 7 bases are a match to TRBD1. Germline values: CDR1 LGHNA, CDR2 YSLEER. This CDR3 has 15 amino acids. V dropped 0 bases and J dropped 7; count of bases not matched to a gene: 8. The CDR3 nucleotides are TGCGCCAGCAGCCAAGATTTCACAGGGGATCTTGAAGCTTTCTTT. The encoded protein is CASSQDFTGDLEAFF.

This clonotype was recorded at least ten times. This chain joins TRBV6-5 and TRBJ2-7, with 7 bases identical to TRBD2. The CDR3 has 15 amino acids. Germline CDR1 MNHEY, CDR2 SVGAGI. The V gene end was trimmed by 1 base and the J gene end by 4 bases; junction bases not matched to a gene: 7. The CDR3 coding sequence is TGTGCCAGCAGTTACTTCGCGGGGGATCGGTACGAGCAGTACTTC. Translated: CASSYFAGDRYEQYF.